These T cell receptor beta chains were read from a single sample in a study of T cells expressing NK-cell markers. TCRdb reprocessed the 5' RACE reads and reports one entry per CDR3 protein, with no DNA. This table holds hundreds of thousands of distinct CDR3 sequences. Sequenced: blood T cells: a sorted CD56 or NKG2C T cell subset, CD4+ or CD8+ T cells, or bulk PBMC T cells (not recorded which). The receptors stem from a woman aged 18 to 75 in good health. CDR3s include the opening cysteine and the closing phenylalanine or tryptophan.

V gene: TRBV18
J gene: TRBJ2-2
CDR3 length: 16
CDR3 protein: CASSPRLGGSTGELFF

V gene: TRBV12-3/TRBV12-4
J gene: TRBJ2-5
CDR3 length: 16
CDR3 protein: CASSLFGTGAGETQYF

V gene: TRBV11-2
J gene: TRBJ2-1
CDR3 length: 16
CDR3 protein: CASIPSYASSYNEQFF

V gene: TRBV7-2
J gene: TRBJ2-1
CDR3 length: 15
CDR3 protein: CASSLSTSSYNEQFF

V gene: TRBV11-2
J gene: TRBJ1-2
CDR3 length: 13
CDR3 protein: CASSTDRGHGYTF

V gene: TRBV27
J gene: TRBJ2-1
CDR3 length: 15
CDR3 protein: CASRHRGPMFNEQFF

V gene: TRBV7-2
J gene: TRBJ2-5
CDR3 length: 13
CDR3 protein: CASSLRRQETQYF

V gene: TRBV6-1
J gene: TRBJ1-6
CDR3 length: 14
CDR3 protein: CASRFTGGNSPLHF

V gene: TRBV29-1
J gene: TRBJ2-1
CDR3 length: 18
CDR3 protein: CSVEGVLGGVRSYNEQFF

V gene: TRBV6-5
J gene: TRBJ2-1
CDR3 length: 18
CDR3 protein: CASSYRSSGRSSYNEQFF

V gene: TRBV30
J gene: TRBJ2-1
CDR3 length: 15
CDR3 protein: CAWSGVAGTYNEQFF

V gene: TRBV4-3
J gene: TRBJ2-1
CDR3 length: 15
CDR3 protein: CASSQDQGPSNEQFF

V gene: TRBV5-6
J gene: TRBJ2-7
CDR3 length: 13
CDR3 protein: CATGLRDSYEQYF

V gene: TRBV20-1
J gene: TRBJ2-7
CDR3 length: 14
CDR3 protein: CSAMAGGSSYEQYF

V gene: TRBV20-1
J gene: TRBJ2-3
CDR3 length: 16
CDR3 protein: CSARDPSGGLTDTQYF

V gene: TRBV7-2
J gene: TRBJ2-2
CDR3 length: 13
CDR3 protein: CASQWMDTGELFF

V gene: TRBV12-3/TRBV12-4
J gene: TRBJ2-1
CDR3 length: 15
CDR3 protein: CASSPGGGSIPRQFF

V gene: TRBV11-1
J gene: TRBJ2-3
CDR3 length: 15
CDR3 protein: CASSLDASPPDTQYF

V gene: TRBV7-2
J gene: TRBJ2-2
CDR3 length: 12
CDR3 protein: CASSSRAGELFF

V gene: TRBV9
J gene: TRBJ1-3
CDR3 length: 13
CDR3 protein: CASSVLTADTIYF

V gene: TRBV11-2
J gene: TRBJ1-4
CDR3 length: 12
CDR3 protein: CASGGTHEKLFF

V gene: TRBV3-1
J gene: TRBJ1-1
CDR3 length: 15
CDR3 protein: CASSHRNKGTGDAFF

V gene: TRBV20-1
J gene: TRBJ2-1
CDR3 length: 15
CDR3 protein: CSAREGGLAANEQFF

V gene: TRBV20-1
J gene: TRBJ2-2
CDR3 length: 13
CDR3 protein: CSARRQGAGELFF

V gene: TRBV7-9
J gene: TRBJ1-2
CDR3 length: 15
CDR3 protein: CASSTRDRVGYGYTF

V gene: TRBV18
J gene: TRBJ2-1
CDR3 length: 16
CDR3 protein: CASSPPQQSSYNEQFF

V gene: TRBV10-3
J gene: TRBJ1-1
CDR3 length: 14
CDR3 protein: CAIRPGQGPAEAFF

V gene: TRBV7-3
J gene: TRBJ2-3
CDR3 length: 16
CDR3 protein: CASSLKGGSSTDTQYF